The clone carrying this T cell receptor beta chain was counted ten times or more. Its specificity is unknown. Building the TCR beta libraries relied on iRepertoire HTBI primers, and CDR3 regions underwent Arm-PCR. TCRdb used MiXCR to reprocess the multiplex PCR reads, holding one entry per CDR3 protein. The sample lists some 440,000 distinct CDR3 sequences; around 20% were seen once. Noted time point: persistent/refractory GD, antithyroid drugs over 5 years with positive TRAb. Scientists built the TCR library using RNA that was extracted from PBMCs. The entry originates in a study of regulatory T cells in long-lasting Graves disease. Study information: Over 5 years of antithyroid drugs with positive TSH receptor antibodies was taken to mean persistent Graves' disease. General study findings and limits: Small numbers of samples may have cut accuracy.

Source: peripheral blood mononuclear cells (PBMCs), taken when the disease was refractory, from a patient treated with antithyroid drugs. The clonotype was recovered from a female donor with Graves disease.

CDR3 loop: CASSPTGTRNYGYTF. The CDR3 coding sequence is TGTGCCAGCAGCCCGACAGGGACCAGGAACTATGGCTACACCTTC. The chain uses TRBV12-3 or TRBV12-4 and TRBJ1-2, with TRBD1 identical over 7 bases. The CDR3 is made up of 15 amino acids. V lost 6 bases, J lost 2 bases, and 9 bases stayed unmatched.